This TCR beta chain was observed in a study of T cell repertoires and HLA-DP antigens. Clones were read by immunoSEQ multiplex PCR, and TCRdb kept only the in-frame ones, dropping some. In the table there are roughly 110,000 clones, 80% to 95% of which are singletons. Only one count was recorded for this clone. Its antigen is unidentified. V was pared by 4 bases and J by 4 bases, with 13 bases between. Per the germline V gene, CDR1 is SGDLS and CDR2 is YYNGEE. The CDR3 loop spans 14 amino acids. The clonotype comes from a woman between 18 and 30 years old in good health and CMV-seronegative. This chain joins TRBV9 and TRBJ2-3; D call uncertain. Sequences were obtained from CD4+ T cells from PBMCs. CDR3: CASSPRVAPDTQYF. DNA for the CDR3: TGTGCCAGCAGCCCTAGGGTAGCCCCAGATACGCAGTATTTT.